This T cell receptor (beta chain) was sequenced during a study of T cell changes during pregnancy in multiple sclerosis. CDR3 length equals 16 residues. Germline trimming cut 2 bases from V and 6 bases from J; bases unmatched to any gene: 9. Per germline, CDR1 MGHRA and CDR2 YSYEKL. Here immunoSEQ multiplex PCR was the method, and the copy in TCRdb shows in-frame clones only, minus some. The sample holds tens of thousands of clones, roughly 90% seen once. The chain combines TRBV4-1 with TRBJ2-2, with 7 bases aligning to TRBD1. Sample: peripheral blood, taken in the second trimester of pregnancy. The TCR sequence derives from a female donor with multiple sclerosis, enrolled in a pregnancy study. CDR3 sequence (DNA): TGCGCCAGCAGCCAACCTGACAGGGTGGGAGCCGGGGAGCTGTTTTTT. It codes for CASSQPDRVGAGELFF.